These 16 T cell receptor beta chains came from one sample sequenced in a study of CD8+CD57+ T cells in acquired aplastic anemia. Genomic DNA served as template for TCR beta VDJ and CDR3 profiling. MiXCR was run by TCRdb on the reads, yielding one entry per CDR3 protein. The sample has 350,000 to 450,000 distinct CDR3 sequences; roughly 68% are singletons. The source material was sorted CD4+, CD8+, or CD8+CD57+ T cells (not recorded which) from PBMCs. These receptors all stem from a human donor in good health, serving as a control.

V and J are TRBV9 and TRBJ2-5; possibly TRBD1 or TRBD2 for D (6 bases each). The CDR3 covers 14 residues. V lost 1 base to trimming and J lost 8 bases, with 15 bases between them. The germline V gene has CDR1 SGDLS and CDR2 YYNGEE. The CDR3 loop reads CASSVSSGASTQYF. The CDR3 nucleotides read TGTGCCAGCAGCGTAAGCTCGGGGGCGAGCACCCAGTACTTC. The entire variable domain, with the rest obtained from reference TRBV9 and TRBJ2-5, is as follows: DSGVTQTPKHLITATGQRVTLRCSPRSGDLSVYWYQQSLDQGLQFLIQYYNGEERAKGNILERFSAQQFPDLHSELNLSSLELGDSALYFCASSVSSGASTQYFGPGTRLLVL.

The chain has TRBV7-9 and TRBJ1-1; D remains unclear. Germline CDR1 SEHNR, CDR2 FQNEAQ (reference sequence). The ends were cut back, 3 bases at V and 14 bases at J, with 22 bases in the middle. CDR3 length: 14 amino acids. CDR3: CASSLGGAHNEQFF. For the CDR3, the DNA is TGTGCCAGCAGCTTGGGCGGTGCCCACAATGAGCAGTTCTTT.

This chain links TRBV5-1 with TRBJ1-1; 11 positions agree with TRBD1. The germline V gene has CDR1 SGHRS and CDR2 YFSETQ. The J segment lost 4 bases and the V segment lost 2 bases, leaving 4 bases of the junction unmatched. This CDR3 spans 15 amino acids. The CDR3 loop is CASSFTGTGGTEAFF. In DNA form, the CDR3 reads TGCGCCAGCAGCTTTACCGGGACAGGGGGCACTGAAGCTTTCTTT.

The chain carries TRBV7-3 and TRBJ2-7; TRBD2 agrees at 8 bases. Trimming took 6 bases from V and 7 from J; bases not matched to a gene: 11. The CDR3 is 14 residues long. Germline V lookup: CDR1 SGHTA, CDR2 FQGTGA. As DNA, the CDR3 is TGTGCCAGCAGGCAAACGCGGGGGGCCGGGGAGCAGTACTTC. Protein product: CASRQTRGAGEQYF.

This clonotype was observed at least ten times. V usage is TRBV12-5 and J usage is TRBJ1-1; 7 bases are a match to TRBD1. This CDR3 is built from 16 residues. V lost 5 bases, J lost 4 bases, and 13 bases stayed unmatched. Germline V gene data show CDR1 as LGHNT and CDR2 as FRNRAP. DNA of the CDR3: TGTGCTAGTGGTCCCGACAGGGAGATCGCCGGCACTGAAGCTTTCTTT. Amino acid sequence: CASGPDREIAGTEAFF.

This clonotype was seen repeatedly, ten times or more. This sequence joins TRBV7-2 and TRBJ2-7; D is uncertain. The length of the CDR3 is 13 residues. Trimming shortened V by 0 bases and J by 6 bases, and 9 bases separated the two germline ends. Germline-derived CDR1 and CDR2 are SGHTA and FQGNSA. This CDR3 is CASSLAPSREQYF. The CDR3 nucleotides are TGTGCCAGCAGCTTAGCGCCTAGTCGCGAGCAGTACTTC.

The chain carries TRBV19 and TRBJ2-7; TRBD1 matches at 7 bases. This CDR3 contains 15 residues. The V gene end was trimmed by 11 bases and the J gene end by 5 bases; junction bases not matched to a gene: 18. Germline V gene data show CDR1 as LNHDA and CDR2 as SQIVND (reference sequence). The CDR3 DNA reads as TGTGCCGTTAAACCACGAGGGGGCAGGGACAACGAGCAGTACTTC. Protein product: CAVKPRGGRDNEQYF.

This clonotype was recorded a few times. The chain joins TRBV2 to TRBJ1-1; 8 nucleotides match TRBD1. V lost 10 bases and J lost 0; bases outside the gene matches: 1. The length of the CDR3 is 12 residues. Germline V gene lookup returns CDR1 SNHLY and CDR2 FYNNEI. CDR3 nucleotides: TGTGCCACAGGGGGCATGAACACTGAAGCTTTCTTT. Its protein is CATGGMNTEAFF.

A word on this clonotype: No conserved phenylalanine or tryptophan is present at the end of the CDR3, so a read error is the likely explanation. No DNA is shown, since the ends of the CDR3 on it are uncertain; the CDR3 is the one TCRdb lists. The chain uses TRBV7-3 and TRBJ2-2; TRBD2 is taken as the D call from the table, unchecked against the DNA. Germline CDR1 reads SGHTA; CDR2 reads FQGTGA. The CDR3 adds up to 9 amino acids, both ends counted. The CDR3 reads CASSLRLAA.

This clonotype was detected only once. This chain connects TRBV12-3 or TRBV12-4 to TRBJ2-7, with D perhaps assigned TRBD1 or TRBD2 (5 bases each). Trimming pared 6 bases from V and 3 bases from J, leaving 18 bases between. This CDR3 has 15 residues. DNA for the CDR3: TGTGCCAGCAGCTTTACATGGGACGGCAACTACGAGCAGTACTTC. Its protein is CASSFTWDGNYEQYF.

The table lists this clonotype with a count of one. A junction end diverges from the germline sequence, so it may reflect a read error. The CDR3 sequence is CASSGDMTNNEQSF. CDR3 nucleotide sequence: TGCGCCAGTTCTGGGGACATGACTAACAATGAGCAGTCCTTC. V and J are TRBV10-2 and TRBJ2-1; the D gene is possibly TRBD1 (6 bases). This CDR3 has 14 amino acids. Germline CDR1 reads WSHSY; CDR2 reads SAAADI.

The chain carries TRBV6-1 and TRBJ2-2; D remains unclear. Germline V lookup: CDR1 MNHNS, CDR2 SASEGT. V was clipped by 5 bases and J by 4 bases, with 20 bases between them. The CDR3 extends over 17 amino acids. CDR3 in amino acids: CASSLPSLLTFTGELFF. The CDR3 DNA is TGTGCCAGCAGTTTACCGAGCTTACTCACCTTCACCGGGGAGCTGTTTTTT.

This clonotype has only a few counts. The V call is TRBV24-1, the J call TRBJ1-6; D not certain. The DNA end lines up better with TRBJ1-1; the J call may be wrong. Looked up from germline, CDR1 is KGHDR and CDR2 is SFDVKD. The CDR3 has 14 residues. CDR3 in amino acids: CATSLKPTGTEAFF. The CDR3 DNA sequence: TGTGCCACCAGTTTAAAACCCACTGGCACTGAAGCTTTCTTT.

The chain combines TRBV11-1 with TRBJ2-7; TRBD1 is a possible D gene (8 bases). The V gene's germline CDR1 is SGHAT and CDR2 FQDESV (reference sequence). V was clipped by 4 bases and J by 7 bases, with 20 bases between them. The CDR3 has 15 residues. CDR3 loop: CASSSQGGKTGEQYF. CDR3 sequence (DNA): TGTGCCAGCAGCTCACAGGGGGGGAAGACCGGGGAGCAGTACTTC.

The V call is TRBV7-2, the J call TRBJ2-5, with D hard to call. The germline V gene encodes CDR1 SGHTA and CDR2 FQGNSA. The CDR3 runs to 16 residues. V was clipped by 2 bases and J by 11 bases, with 24 bases between them. This CDR3 is CASSLLGNTEAFFQYF. CDR3 in DNA: TGTGCCAGCAGCTTATTAGGGAACACTGAAGCTTTCTTTCAGTACTTC.

Worth noting for this clonotype: At one end the junction does not follow the germline gene, possibly because of a read error. The J gene is TRBJ2-1, the V gene TRBV15; a possible D gene is TRBD2 (5 bases). The end of the DNA fits TRBJ2-7 better, so the J call may be wrong. This CDR3 region has 15 residues. Germline V lookup: CDR1 LNHNV, CDR2 YYDKDF (reference sequence). The CDR3 spells CASSGRTENPNEQYF. In nucleotides, the CDR3 is TGTGCCAGCAGCGGTCGCACGGAGAACCCCAACGAGCAGTACTTC.